The 27 T cell receptor beta chains in this list originate from one sample, sequenced in a study of blood T cell repertoires in COVID-19. The repertoire was sequenced with immunoSEQ multiplex PCR; TCRdb's copy has only in-frame clones and lacks some. The sample has approximately 52,000 clones; roughly 90% are singletons. The sample was peripheral blood. These receptors all come from a man aged 45-65 years with acute or convalescent COVID-19.

The gene calls are TRBV5-1 and TRBJ2-2; possibly TRBD1 for D (5 bases). The germline CDR1 and CDR2 sequences are SGHRS and YFSETQ. With 7 bases removed from V and 0 bases from J, the gap between germline ends came to 19 bases. CDR3 length: 17 amino acids. CDR3 coding DNA: TGCGCCAGCTCGAACCGCAGGGTACCAGCGAACACCGGGGAGCTGTTTTTT. Protein: CASSNRRVPANTGELFF.

The chain is built from TRBV15 and TRBJ1-5; 7 bases map to TRBD1. The germline CDR1 and CDR2 sequences are LNHNV and YYDKDF (reference sequence). Trimming at V came to 10 bases and at J to 5 bases, leaving 11 bases not matched to a gene. The CDR3 sequence is 14 residues long. CDR3 protein: CAMVDREVYQPQHF. CDR3 nucleotide sequence: TGTGCCATGGTAGACAGGGAGGTATATCAGCCCCAGCATTTT.

The chain links TRBV6-1 to TRBJ1-1; possibly TRBD1 for D (6 bases). V dropped 4 bases and J dropped 0 bases, with 18 bases sitting between them. The CDR3 runs to 17 residues. The germline V gene encodes CDR1 MNHNS and CDR2 SASEGT. The CDR3 reads CASSGKTGTPLNTEAFF. CDR3 sequence (DNA): TGTGCCAGCAGTGGAAAAACAGGGACCCCTTTGAACACTGAAGCTTTCTTT.

The chain carries TRBV7-8 and TRBJ2-1; D is perhaps TRBD2 (6 bases). Trimming removed 1 base at V and 0 bases at J, with 10 bases between. The CDR3 contains 16 residues. Germline V CDR1 and CDR2: SGHVS, FQNEAQ. The CDR3 loop reads CASSLGGVSSYNEQFF. The CDR3 coding sequence is TGTGCCAGCAGCTTAGGCGGGGTGAGCTCCTACAATGAGCAGTTCTTC.

The rearrangement links TRBV5-1 to TRBJ2-2; no reliable D call. This CDR3 is 13 amino acids long. V lost 4 bases and J 0 bases, leaving 4 bases between the germline ends. Per the germline V gene, CDR1 is SGHRS and CDR2 is YFSETQ. The CDR3 reads CASSATNTGELFF. The CDR3 bases are TGCGCCAGCAGCGCTACGAACACCGGGGAGCTGTTTTTT.

The gene calls are TRBV4-2 and TRBJ2-7; D call uncertain. The CDR3 consists of 14 residues. V was pared by 0 bases and J by 7 bases, with 13 bases between. Germline V gene lookup returns CDR1 LGHNA and CDR2 YNFKEQ. CDR3 sequence (DNA): TGTGCCAGCAGCCAAGATATTGCGGTGGTTGAGCAGTACTTC. The encoded protein is CASSQDIAVVEQYF.

This chain links TRBV2 with TRBJ1-1, with a tentative D call TRBD1 (6 bases). The CDR3 has 13 amino acids. In germline, CDR1 is SNHLY, CDR2 FYNNEI. Between the trimmed V and J ends, which lost 5 bases and 3 bases, there was a span of 10 bases. CDR3 in amino acids: CASSRTAYTEAFF. Here the CDR3 DNA reads TGTGCCAGCAGTAGGACAGCGTACACTGAAGCTTTCTTT.

In nucleotides, the CDR3 is TGTGCCAGCAGTGATCGGGGAAGGGACACAGATACGCAGTATTTT. Its translation: CASSDRGRDTDTQYF. The gene calls are TRBV6-1 and TRBJ2-3; TRBD2 is a possible D gene (5 bases). This CDR3 contains 15 residues. Germline V gene lookup returns CDR1 MNHNS and CDR2 SASEGT. V was clipped by 3 bases and J by 2 bases, with 12 bases between them.

The chain couples TRBV5-8 to TRBJ2-1, with 12 bases lining up with TRBD2. V lost 0 bases to trimming and J lost 8 bases; unmatched junction nucleotides: 0. The CDR3 is 14 amino acids. Germline V gene sequence: CDR1 SGHTS, CDR2 YDEGEE. The CDR3 region has the DNA TGTGCCAGCAGCTTGGGACTAGCGGGGGATGAGCAGTTCTTC. This encodes CASSLGLAGDEQFF. Together with reference TRBV5-8 and TRBJ2-1, the CDR3 gives the full variable domain: EAGVTQSPTHLIKTRGQQATLRCSPISGHTSVYWYQQALGLGLQFLLWYDEGEERNRGNFPPRFSGRQFPNYSSELNVNALELEDSALYLCASSLGLAGDEQFFGPGTRLTVL.

The chain joins TRBV3-1 (or the pseudogene TRBV3-2) to TRBJ2-7; 12 positions agree with TRBD1. CDR3 length: 18 residues. Germline V gene lookup returns CDR1 LGHDT and CDR2 YNNKEL (reference sequence). V shed 4 bases and J 4 bases; nucleotides not matched to a gene: 14. CDR3 DNA: TGTGCCAGCAGCCCGGAAATCCCTGGGACAGGGGGCTTGTACGAGCAGTACTTC. Residues: CASSPEIPGTGGLYEQYF.

This clone was recorded only once. This chain uses TRBV2 with TRBJ1-2; 7 positions match TRBD1. Per germline, CDR1 SNHLY and CDR2 FYNNEI. J gave up 1 base and V 8 bases, and 13 bases lay outside the gene matches. The CDR3 sequence is 16 residues long. CDR3 residues: CASQRRSGQINYGYTF. The CDR3 DNA is TGTGCCAGCCAACGACGATCGGGACAGATTAACTATGGCTACACCTTC.

The chain uses TRBV19 and TRBJ1-1; tentatively, D is TRBD1 (6 bases). The length of the CDR3 is 13 residues. Trimming pared 9 bases from V and 8 bases from J, leaving 19 bases between. Germline V gene sequence: CDR1 LNHDA, CDR2 SQIVND (reference sequence). The DNA of the CDR3 is TGTGCCAGCCGTCGGACAGACTCGGGGGAAGCTTTCTTT. This encodes CASRRTDSGEAFF.

This clone was counted a few times. V gene TRBV2 combines with J gene TRBJ1-3; 9 bases match TRBD1. Germline CDR1 is SNHLY and CDR2 is FYNNEI. J gave up 4 bases and V 7 bases, and 14 bases lay outside the gene matches. The CDR3 extends over 17 amino acids. This chain's CDR3 is CASMLGQGFSGGNTIYF. In DNA, the CDR3 is TGTGCCAGCATGCTGGGACAGGGCTTCTCGGGAGGAAACACCATATATTTT. The full variable domain, completed using reference TRBV2 and TRBJ1-3, is EPEVTQTPSHQVTQMGQEVILRCVPISNHLYFYWYRQILGQKVEFLVSFYNNEISEKSEIFDDQFSVERPDGSNFTLKIRSTKLEDSAMYFCASMLGQGFSGGNTIYFGEGSWLTVV.

This chain links TRBV5-6 with TRBJ2-3; the match to TRBD2 covers 10 bases. Germline CDR1 SGHDT, CDR2 YYEEEE. The CDR3 length is 17 residues. The J segment lost 2 bases and the V segment lost 0 bases, leaving 6 bases of the junction unmatched. The CDR3 here is CASSLDLAGAATDTQYF. In DNA, the CDR3 is TGTGCCAGCAGCTTGGACCTAGCGGGGGCGGCCACAGATACGCAGTATTTT.

The chain joins TRBV30 to TRBJ1-6; 8 positions match TRBD1. V shed 3 bases, J shed 6 bases, and the junction held 4 bases outside the gene matches. The CDR3 loop spans 14 amino acids. Germline V gene sequence: CDR1 GTSNPN, CDR2 SVGIG (reference sequence). The CDR3: CAWRARGLNSPLHF. The CDR3 nucleotides read TGTGCCTGGAGGGCCAGGGGGCTTAATTCACCCCTCCACTTT.

The J gene is TRBJ2-1, the V gene TRBV5-1; TRBD2 agrees at 8 bases. This CDR3 region has 21 residues. V shed 0 bases and J 0 bases; nucleotides not matched to a gene: 17. Germline V lookup: CDR1 SGHRS, CDR2 YFSETQ. The chain's CDR3 is CASSLGRSVIAGPSSYNEQFF. The CDR3 region has the DNA TGCGCCAGCAGCTTGGGGCGTAGTGTGATAGCGGGGCCGAGCTCCTACAATGAGCAGTTCTTC.

The rearrangement links TRBV27 to TRBJ1-2, with 7 bases fitting TRBD1. The junction had 5 bases not matched to a gene; V was cut back by 4 bases and J by 3 bases. The CDR3 runs to 14 residues. Germline V gives CDR1 MNHEY, CDR2 SMNVEV (reference sequence). CDR3 loop: CASSSAGTDYGYTF. The CDR3 DNA reads as TGTGCCAGCAGTTCCGCCGGGACAGACTATGGCTACACCTTC.

The genes are TRBV7-3 and TRBJ2-2; D ambiguous. This CDR3 spans 13 amino acids. Trimming removed 5 bases at V and 2 bases at J, with 6 bases between. Germline V CDR1 and CDR2: SGHTA, FQGTGA. This CDR3 reads CASSPLNTGELFF. The CDR3, as DNA: TGTGCCAGCAGCCCTTTAAACACCGGGGAGCTGTTTTTT.

J is TRBJ2-6 and V is TRBV5-4, with D maybe TRBD1 (6 bases). V was clipped by 3 bases and J by 10 bases, with 11 bases between them. The CDR3 length is 13 residues. Germline values: CDR1 SGHNT, CDR2 YYREEE (reference sequence). The CDR3 sequence: CASSSDRRNVLTF. The CDR3 DNA follows: TGTGCCAGCAGCTCAGACAGGCGTAACGTCCTGACTTTC.

This chain joins TRBV7-2 and TRBJ1-1; 8 bases line up with TRBD1. The junction had 17 bases not matched to a gene; V was cut back by 5 bases and J by 0 bases. Germline V gene lookup returns CDR1 SGHTA and CDR2 FQGNSA. The CDR3 has 19 amino acids. CDR3 DNA: TGTGCCAGCAGCGTAACCGGGACAGGATTACCTTTTATGAACACTGAAGCTTTCTTT. It codes for CASSVTGTGLPFMNTEAFF.

The chain uses TRBV30 and TRBJ2-2; possibly TRBD2 for D (5 bases). Looked up from germline, CDR1 is GTSNPN and CDR2 is SVGIG (reference sequence). V lost 5 bases to trimming and J lost 1 base, with 11 bases between them. The CDR3 sequence is 14 residues long. In DNA form, the CDR3 reads TGTGCCTGGGAAAAAGGAGGGAACACCGGGGAGCTGTTTTTT. As protein: CAWEKGGNTGELFF.

The chain links TRBV6-1 to TRBJ1-2; 10 positions match TRBD1. The CDR3 has 16 residues. Trimming cost V 0 bases and J 12 bases; bases outside gene matches: 13. CDR1 is MNHNS and CDR2 is SASEGT in the germline V gene. CDR3 sequence (DNA): TGTGCCAGCAGTGAAGCGGCAGGGGGGACAGGGGCTGTAAACACCTTC. Protein product: CASSEAAGGTGAVNTF.

The chain combines TRBV7-8 with TRBJ2-7; TRBD1 aligns across 7 bases. Trimming took 5 bases from V and 2 from J; bases not matched to a gene: 0. Germline assignment: CDR1 SGHVS and CDR2 FQNEAQ. The CDR3 contains 12 residues. The CDR3 region has the DNA TGTGCCAGCAGCGGACAGGCCTACGAGCAGTACTTC. As protein: CASSGQAYEQYF.

The V and J genes are TRBV6-2 or TRBV6-3 and TRBJ2-1, with 16 bases matching TRBD2. Germline V gives CDR1 MNHEY, CDR2 SVGEGT. CDR3 length equals 18 residues. J was trimmed by 12 bases and V by 3 bases; bases with no gene match: 14. CDR3 DNA sequence: TGTGCCAGCAGTTATGCCACCTTGGGACTAGCGGGGGGGTTCGGGCAGTTCTTC. Protein product: CASSYATLGLAGGFGQFF.

This rearrangement joins TRBV29-1 to TRBJ2-1; D gene ambiguous. The V gene lost 7 bases and the J gene lost 3 bases, with 4 bases spanning the gap. The germline V gene encodes CDR1 SQVTM and CDR2 ANQGSEA. The CDR3 consists of 10 residues. This CDR3 is CSALYNEQFF. CDR3 DNA: TGCAGCGCCCTCTACAATGAGCAGTTCTTC.

The V gene is TRBV7-2, the J gene TRBJ2-4; 7 bases line up with TRBD1. Trimming removed 5 bases from V and 6 bases from J; junction bases left unmatched: 10. Germline-derived CDR1 and CDR2 are SGHTA and FQGNSA. The CDR3 sequence is 15 residues long. DNA for the CDR3: TGTGCCAGCAGCCCCCAAACAGGGGTGGGAAACATTCAGTACTTC. Translating gives CASSPQTGVGNIQYF.

The rearrangement links TRBV27 to TRBJ2-1, with 8 bases lining up with TRBD2. The V and J ends lost 5 bases and 5 bases, in that order; junction bases with no gene match: 14. The V gene's germline CDR1 is MNHEY and CDR2 SMNVEV (reference sequence). This CDR3 region has 17 residues. This CDR3 reads CASSTRRLARIHNEQFF. The CDR3 nucleotides are TGTGCCAGCAGTACCCGGCGACTAGCGAGAATCCACAATGAGCAGTTCTTC.